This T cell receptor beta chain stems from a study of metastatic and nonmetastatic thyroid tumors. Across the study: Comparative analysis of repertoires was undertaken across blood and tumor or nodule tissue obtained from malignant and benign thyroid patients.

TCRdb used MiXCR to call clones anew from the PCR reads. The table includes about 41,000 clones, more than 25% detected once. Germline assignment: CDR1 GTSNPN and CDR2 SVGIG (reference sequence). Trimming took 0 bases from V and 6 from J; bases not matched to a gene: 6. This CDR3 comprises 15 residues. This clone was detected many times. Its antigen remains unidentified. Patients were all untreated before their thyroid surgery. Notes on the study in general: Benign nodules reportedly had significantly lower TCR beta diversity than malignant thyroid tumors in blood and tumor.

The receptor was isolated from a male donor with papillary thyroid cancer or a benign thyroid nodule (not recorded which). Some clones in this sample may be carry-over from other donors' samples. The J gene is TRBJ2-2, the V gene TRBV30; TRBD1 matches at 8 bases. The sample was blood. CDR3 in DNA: TGTGCCTGGAGTGTTTCGTGGACAGGGTCCGGGGAGCTGTTTTTT. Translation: CAWSVSWTGSGELFF.